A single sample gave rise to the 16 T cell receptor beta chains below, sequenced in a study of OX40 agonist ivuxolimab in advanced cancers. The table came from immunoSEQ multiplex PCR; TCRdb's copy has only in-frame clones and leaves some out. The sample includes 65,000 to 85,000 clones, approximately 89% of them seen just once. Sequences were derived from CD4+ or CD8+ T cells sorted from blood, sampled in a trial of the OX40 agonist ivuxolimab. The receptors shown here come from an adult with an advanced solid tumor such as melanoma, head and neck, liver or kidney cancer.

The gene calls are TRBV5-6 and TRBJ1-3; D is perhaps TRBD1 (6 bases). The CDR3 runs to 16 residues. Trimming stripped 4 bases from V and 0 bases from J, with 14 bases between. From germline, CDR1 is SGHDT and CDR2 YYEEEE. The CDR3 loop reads CASSPFPGASGNTIYF. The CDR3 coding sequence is TGTGCCAGCAGCCCATTTCCGGGGGCCTCTGGAAACACCATATATTTT.

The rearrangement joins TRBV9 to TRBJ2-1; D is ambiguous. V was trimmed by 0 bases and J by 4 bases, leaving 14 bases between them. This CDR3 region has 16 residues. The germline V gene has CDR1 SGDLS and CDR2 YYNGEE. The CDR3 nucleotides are TGTGCCAGCAGCGTAGATAGCCAGCGCCTATACAATGAGCAGTTCTTC. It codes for CASSVDSQRLYNEQFF.

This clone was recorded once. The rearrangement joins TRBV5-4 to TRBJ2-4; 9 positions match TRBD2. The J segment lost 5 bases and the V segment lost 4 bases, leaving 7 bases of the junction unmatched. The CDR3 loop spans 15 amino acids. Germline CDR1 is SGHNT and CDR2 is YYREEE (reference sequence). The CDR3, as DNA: TGTGCCAGCAGCCCCGCGGGAGGGCCACAAAACATTCAGTACTTC. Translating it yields CASSPAGGPQNIQYF.

CDR3 residues: CASSVNRDFYNEQFF. In nucleotides, the CDR3 is TGTGCCAGCAGTGTGAACAGGGATTTTTACAATGAGCAGTTCTTC. This chain uses TRBV6-1 with TRBJ2-1; tentative D call: TRBD1 (6 bases). Germline CDR1 reads MNHNS; CDR2 reads SASEGT. There are 15 residues in the CDR3. Trimming cost V 4 bases and J 4 bases, with 14 bases left between them.

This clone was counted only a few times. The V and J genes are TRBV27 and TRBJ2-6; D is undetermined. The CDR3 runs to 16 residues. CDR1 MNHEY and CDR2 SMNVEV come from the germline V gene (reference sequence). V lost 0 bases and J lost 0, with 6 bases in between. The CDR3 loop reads CASSLSSLSGANVLTF. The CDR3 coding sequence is TGTGCCAGCAGTTTATCGAGCCTCTCTGGGGCCAACGTCCTGACTTTC.

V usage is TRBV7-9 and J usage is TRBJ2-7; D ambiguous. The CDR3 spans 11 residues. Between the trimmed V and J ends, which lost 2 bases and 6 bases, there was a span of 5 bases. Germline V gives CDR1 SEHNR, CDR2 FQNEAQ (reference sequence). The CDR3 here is CASSLFFEQYF. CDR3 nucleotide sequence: TGTGCCAGCAGCTTATTCTTCGAGCAGTACTTC. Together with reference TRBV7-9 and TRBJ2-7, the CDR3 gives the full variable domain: DTGVSQNPRHKITKRGQNVTFRCDPISEHNRLYWYRQTLGQGPEFLTYFQNEAQLEKSRLLSDRFSAERPKGSFSTLEIQRTEQGDSAMYLCASSLFFEQYFGPGTRLTVT.

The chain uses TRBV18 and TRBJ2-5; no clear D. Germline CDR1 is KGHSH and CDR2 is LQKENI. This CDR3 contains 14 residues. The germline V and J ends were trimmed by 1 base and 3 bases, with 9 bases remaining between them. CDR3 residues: CASSPLRVEETQYF. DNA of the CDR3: TGTGCCAGCTCACCACTTCGAGTTGAAGAGACCCAGTACTTC.

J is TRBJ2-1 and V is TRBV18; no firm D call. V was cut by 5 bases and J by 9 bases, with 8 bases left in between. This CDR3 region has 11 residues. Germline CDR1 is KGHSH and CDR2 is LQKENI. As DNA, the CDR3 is TGTGCCAGCTCAGAAAAGTTTGAGCAGTTCTTC. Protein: CASSEKFEQFF.

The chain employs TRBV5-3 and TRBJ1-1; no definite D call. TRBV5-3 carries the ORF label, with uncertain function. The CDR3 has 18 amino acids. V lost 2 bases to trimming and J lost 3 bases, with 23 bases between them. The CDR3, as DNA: TGTGCCAGAAGCTTCGGACGTCAAAGGCTAATCGGGGACACTGAAGCTTTCTTT. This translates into CARSFGRQRLIGDTEAFF.

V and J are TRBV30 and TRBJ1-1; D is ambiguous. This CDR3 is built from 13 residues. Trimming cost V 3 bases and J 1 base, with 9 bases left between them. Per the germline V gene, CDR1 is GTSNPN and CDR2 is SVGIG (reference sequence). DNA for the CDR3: TGTGCCTGGAGCTCCCGGACGAACACTGAAGCTTTCTTT. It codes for CAWSSRTNTEAFF. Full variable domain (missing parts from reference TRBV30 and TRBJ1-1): SQTIHQWPATLVQPVGSPLSLECTVEGTSNPNLYWYRQAAGRGLQLLFYSVGIGQISSEVPQNLSASRPQDRQFILSSKKLLLSDSGFYLCAWSSRTNTEAFFGQGTRLTVV.

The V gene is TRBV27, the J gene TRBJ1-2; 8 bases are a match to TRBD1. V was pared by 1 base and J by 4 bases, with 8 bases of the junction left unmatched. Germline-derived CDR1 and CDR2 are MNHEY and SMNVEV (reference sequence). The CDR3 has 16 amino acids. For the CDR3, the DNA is TGTGCCAGCAGTTTATATGGGACAGGAAGGAGCTATGGCTACACCTTC. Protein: CASSLYGTGRSYGYTF.

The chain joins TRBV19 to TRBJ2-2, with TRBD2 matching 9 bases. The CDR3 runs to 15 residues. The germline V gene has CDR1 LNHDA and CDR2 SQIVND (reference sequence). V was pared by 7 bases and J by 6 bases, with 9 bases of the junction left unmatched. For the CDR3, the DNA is TGTGCCAGTAAGCCTAGCGGGATCGCTGCCGGGGAGCTGTTTTTT. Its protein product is CASKPSGIAAGELFF.

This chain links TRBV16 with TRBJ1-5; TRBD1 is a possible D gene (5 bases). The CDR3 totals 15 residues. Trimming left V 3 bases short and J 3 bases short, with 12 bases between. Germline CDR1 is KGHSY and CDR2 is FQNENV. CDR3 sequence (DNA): TGTGCCAGCAGCCATGGCAGGGAGGACAATCAGCCCCAGCATTTT. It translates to CASSHGREDNQPQHF. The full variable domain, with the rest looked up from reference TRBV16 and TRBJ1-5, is GEEVAQTPKHLVRGEGQKAKLYCAPIKGHSYVFWYQQVLKNEFKFLISFQNENVFDETGMPKERFSAKCLPNSPCSLEIQATKLEDSAVYFCASSHGREDNQPQHFGDGTRLSIL.

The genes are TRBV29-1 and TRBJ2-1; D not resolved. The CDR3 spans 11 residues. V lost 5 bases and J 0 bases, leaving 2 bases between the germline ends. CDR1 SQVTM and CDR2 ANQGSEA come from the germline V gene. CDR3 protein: CSVHSYNEQFF. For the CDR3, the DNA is TGCAGCGTTCACTCCTACAATGAGCAGTTCTTC.

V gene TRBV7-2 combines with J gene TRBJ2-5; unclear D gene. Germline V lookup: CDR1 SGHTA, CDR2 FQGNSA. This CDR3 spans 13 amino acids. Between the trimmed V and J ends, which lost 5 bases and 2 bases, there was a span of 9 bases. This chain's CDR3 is CASSPLGQETQYF. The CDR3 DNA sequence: TGTGCCAGCAGCCCTCTTGGGCAAGAGACCCAGTACTTC.

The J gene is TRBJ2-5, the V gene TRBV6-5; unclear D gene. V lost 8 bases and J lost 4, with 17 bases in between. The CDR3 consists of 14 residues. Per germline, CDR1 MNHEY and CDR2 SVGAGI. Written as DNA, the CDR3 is TGTGCCAGCGGCTGGGGATTGTCGGGAGAGACCCAGTACTTC. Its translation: CASGWGLSGETQYF.